This T cell receptor (beta chain) was captured in a study of blood T cell repertoires in COVID-19. The repertoire was sequenced with immunoSEQ multiplex PCR; TCRdb's copy has only in-frame clones and lacks some. The sample yields roughly 380,000 clones, about 87% seen once. The sequenced sample was PBMCs or T cells enriched from blood (not recorded which). The source of this sequence is a man younger than 40 who had recovered from COVID-19.

The CDR3 nucleotides are TGCGCCAGCAGCCAAGACCGGTCTGGGAGCTCCTACGAGCAGTACTTC. This encodes CASSQDRSGSSYEQYF. V gene TRBV4-3 combines with J gene TRBJ2-7; TRBD2 might be the D (5 bases). The V gene lost 0 bases and the J gene lost 0 bases, with 12 bases spanning the gap. CDR3 size: 16 residues. CDR1 is LGHNA and CDR2 is YSLEER in the germline V gene.